Listed below are T cell receptor beta chains from one sample, sequenced in a study of blood T cell repertoires in COVID-19. TCRdb's copy holds only in-frame clones and misses some; the assay was immunoSEQ multiplex PCR. The table has tens of thousands of clones, about 90% seen once. The sequencing sample was made of peripheral blood. Every receptor here comes from a man younger than 30 with COVID-19, enrolled during active disease. Each CDR3 is given with its conserved first and last residue. Each record gives: J gene, D gene, V gene, clone size, CDR3 protein, CDR3 DNA. D genes are given only for firm matches. Clone size is shown for a subset of rows, as once, few, many or a class of expanded clone.

TRBJ2-2 | TRBD1 | TRBV6-5 | NA | CASSRQGANGELFF | TGTGCCAGCAGTCGACAGGGGGCAAACGGGGAGCTGTTTTTT
TRBJ2-7 | NA | TRBV29-1 | NA | CSVLMGAGLYEQYF | TGCAGCGTCCTCATGGGGGCCGGACTTTACGAGCAGTACTTC
TRBJ2-7 | TRBD1 | TRBV7-8 | NA | CASSYTTGVDEQYF | TGTGCCAGCAGCTATACTACAGGGGTTGACGAGCAGTACTTC
TRBJ1-3 | NA | TRBV3-1/TRBV3-2 | NA | CASSHRQVDLHGNTIYF | TGTGCCAGCAGCCATAGGCAGGTGGATCTCCATGGAAACACCATATATTTT
TRBJ1-2 | NA | TRBV6-6 | NA | CASSPRHRPYGYTF | TGTGCCAGCAGCCCTCGACACCGACCCTATGGCTACACCTTC
TRBJ1-1 | TRBD1 | TRBV19 | NA | CASSGGDRWGETEAFF | TGTGCCAGTAGTGGAGGGGACAGATGGGGGGAGACTGAAGCTTTCTTT
TRBJ2-5 | TRBD2 | TRBV19 | NA | CASTLVAGGETQYF | TGTGCCAGTACCCTGGTAGCGGGGGGAGAGACCCAGTACTTC
TRBJ1-5 | TRBD1 | TRBV28 | NA | CASSDRGVKPQHF | TGTGCCAGCAGTGACAGGGGCGTTAAGCCCCAGCATTTT
TRBJ2-7 | NA | TRBV9 | NA | CASSVGPRGPYEQYF | TGTGCCAGCAGCGTAGGCCCTAGAGGGCCCTACGAGCAGTACTTC
TRBJ1-6 | NA | TRBV19 | NA | CASSINREGSSPLHF | TGTGCCAGTAGTATTAACAGGGAGGGTAGTTCACCCCTCCACTTT
TRBJ1-6 | NA | TRBV13 | NA | CASALGAANSPLHF | TGTGCCAGCGCATTGGGAGCGGCGAATTCACCCCTCCACTTT
TRBJ2-3 | NA | TRBV4-3 | NA | CASSQEGYGSSTDTQYF | TGCGCCAGCAGCCAAGAGGGTTACGGGAGTAGCACAGATACGCAGTATTTT
TRBJ1-2 | NA | TRBV6-4 | NA | CASSYDVGERYGYTF | TGTGCCAGCAGTTATGACGTCGGGGAGCGCTATGGCTACACCTTC
TRBJ1-2 | NA | TRBV5-6 | NA | CASSFSPSFYGYTF | TGTGCCAGCAGCTTCTCTCCGAGTTTCTATGGCTACACCTTC
TRBJ1-2 | NA | TRBV28 | once | CASSLGAAYGYTF | TGTGCCAGCAGTTTAGGGGCAGCCTATGGCTACACCTTC
TRBJ1-6 | TRBD1 | TRBV7-2 | NA | CASSDRVRLNSPLHF | TGTGCCAGCAGCGACAGGGTCCGGCTTAATTCACCCCTCCACTTT
TRBJ2-1 | TRBD2 | TRBV9 | NA | CASSARPGRAFDEQFF | TGTGCCAGCAGCGCCCGCCCCGGGAGGGCCTTCGATGAGCAGTTCTTC
TRBJ1-5 | TRBD1 | TRBV30 | few | CAASLTGGNQPQHF | TGTGCCGCTTCCCTGACAGGGGGGAATCAGCCCCAGCATTTT
TRBJ2-5 | TRBD1 | TRBV4-3 | few | CASSQDGTGGAETQYF | TGCGCCAGCAGCCAAGATGGGACAGGGGGCGCGGAGACCCAGTACTTC
TRBJ1-3 | NA | TRBV13 | NA | CASSLGRGTGNTIYF | TGTGCCAGCAGCCTGGGCCGCGGGACTGGAAACACCATATATTTT
TRBJ2-3 | NA | TRBV14 | NA | CASSQAPGRDTQYF | TGTGCCAGCAGCCAAGCTCCTGGGAGGGATACGCAGTATTTT
TRBJ2-1 | TRBD1 | TRBV18 | NA | CASSPGIRTGYNEQFF | TGTGCCAGCTCACCAGGAATCCGGACAGGCTACAATGAGCAGTTCTTC
TRBJ2-1 | NA | TRBV6-5 | few | CASIVQGGYHEQFF | TGTGCCAGCATCGTACAGGGGGGGTATCATGAGCAGTTCTTC
TRBJ2-1 | NA | TRBV4-1 | once | CASSLGPLGNEQFF | TGCGCCAGCAGCTTGGGGCCGTTGGGCAATGAGCAGTTCTTC
TRBJ1-2 | TRBD1 | TRBV27 | NA | CASSSTGTGLRGNYGYTF | TGTGCCAGCAGTTCCACCGGGACAGGTTTAAGGGGGAACTATGGCTACACCTTC
TRBJ2-1 | NA | TRBV7-6 | NA | CASSLRISRGSYNEQFF | TGTGCCAGCAGCTTAAGGATATCAAGGGGATCCTACAATGAGCAGTTCTTC
TRBJ2-7 | TRBD1 | TRBV9 | NA | CASSRQGTYEQYF | TGTGCCAGCTCCAGACAGGGAACCTACGAGCAGTACTTC
TRBJ2-2 | NA | TRBV6-5 | NA | CASRGRLNTGELFF | TGTGCCAGCAGGGGCAGGCTGAACACCGGGGAGCTGTTTTTT
TRBJ2-7 | TRBD1 | TRBV28 | NA | CASSQRTGGRYEQYF | TGTGCCAGCAGCCAAAGGACAGGGGGCCGGTACGAGCAGTACTTC